The rows below give T cell receptor beta chains drawn from one sample of a study of T cell changes during pregnancy in multiple sclerosis. Produced via immunoSEQ multiplex PCR; TCRdb's table is partial and in-frame only. Of some 74,000 clones listed, around 90% are singletons. The source material was peripheral blood, sampled after pregnancy. All receptors come from a female donor in good health, enrolled as a control in a pregnancy study. Each CDR3 is given with its conserved first and last residue. A row's size may be missing; if present it is once, few, many or a size class.

>TRBJ1-6|TRBV28|-|14
CASSPGQGNSPLHF
>TRBJ2-3|TRBV11-2|-|17
CASSLEGAGVKSDTQYF
>TRBJ2-1|TRBV19|-|12
CASSNRGNEQFF
>TRBJ2-3|TRBV25-1|-|15
CASSETGGLADTQYF
>TRBJ2-2|TRBV7-6|-|15
CASSLGTANTGELFF
>TRBJ2-4|TRBV29-1|once|14
CSVLDRDRENIQYF
>TRBJ1-1|TRBV28|-|15
CASSLDQWAWTEAFF
>TRBJ1-1|TRBV5-1|-|12
CASGGGNTEAFF
>TRBJ2-1|TRBV5-8|-|17
CASSLAWGPRAYNEQFF
>TRBJ2-5|TRBV2|-|11
CASTFRETQYF
>TRBJ2-1|TRBV2|-|14
CASSWGTSGNEQFF
>TRBJ2-7|TRBV5-5|few|13
CASSLAGEYEQYF
>TRBJ2-1|TRBV27|-|17
CASSSPGLAGGTHEQFF
>TRBJ1-3|TRBV18|-|15
CASSPTDHSGNTIYF
>TRBJ1-1|TRBV4-1|-|16
CASSQDLGQGNTEAFF
>TRBJ1-5|TRBV7-9|-|17
CASSSSRGPLSNQPQHF
>TRBJ1-1|TRBV5-4|-|11
CASISRTEAFF
>TRBJ2-6|TRBV7-8|-|16
CASSLLRDSGANVLTF
>TRBJ1-5|TRBV6-5|-|15
CASSYLGQPNQPQHF
>TRBJ1-1|TRBV10-3|few|13
CAISGQGITEAFF
>TRBJ1-1|TRBV5-1|-|14
CASSQRGILTEAFF
>TRBJ1-1|TRBV2|-|14
CASKEGQGNTEAFF